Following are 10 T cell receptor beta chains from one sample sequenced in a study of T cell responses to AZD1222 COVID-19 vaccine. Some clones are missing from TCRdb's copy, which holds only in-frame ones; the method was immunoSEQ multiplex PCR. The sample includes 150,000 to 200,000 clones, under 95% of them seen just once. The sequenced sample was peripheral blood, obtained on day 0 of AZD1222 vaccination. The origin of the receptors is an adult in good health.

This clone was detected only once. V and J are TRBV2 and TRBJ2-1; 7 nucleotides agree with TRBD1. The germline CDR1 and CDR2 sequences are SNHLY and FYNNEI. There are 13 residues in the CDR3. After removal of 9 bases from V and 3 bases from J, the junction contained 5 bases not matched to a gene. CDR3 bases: TGTGCCAGTGACAGGGTGAGCTACAATGAGCAGTTCTTC. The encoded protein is CASDRVSYNEQFF.

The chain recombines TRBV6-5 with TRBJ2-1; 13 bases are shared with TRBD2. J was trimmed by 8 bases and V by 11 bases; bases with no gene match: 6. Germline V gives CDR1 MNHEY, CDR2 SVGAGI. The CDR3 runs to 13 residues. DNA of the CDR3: TGTGCCTCCAGGACTAGCGGGAGTGATGAGCAGTTCTTC. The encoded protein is CASRTSGSDEQFF.

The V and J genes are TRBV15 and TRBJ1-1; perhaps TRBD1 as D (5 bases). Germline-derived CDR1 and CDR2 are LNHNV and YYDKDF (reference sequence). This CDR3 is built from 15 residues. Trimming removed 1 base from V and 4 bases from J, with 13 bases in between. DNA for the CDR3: TGTGCCACCAGCAGAGGATCGGGGGTCGGCACTGAAGCTTTCTTT. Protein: CATSRGSGVGTEAFF.

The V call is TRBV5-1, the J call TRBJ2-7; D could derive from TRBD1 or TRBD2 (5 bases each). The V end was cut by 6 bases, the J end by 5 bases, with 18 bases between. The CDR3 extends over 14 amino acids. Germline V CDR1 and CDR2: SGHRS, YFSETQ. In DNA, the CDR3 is TGCGCCAGCACCTTTGGGTGGGGGACCGACGAGCAGTACTTC. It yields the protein CASTFGWGTDEQYF.

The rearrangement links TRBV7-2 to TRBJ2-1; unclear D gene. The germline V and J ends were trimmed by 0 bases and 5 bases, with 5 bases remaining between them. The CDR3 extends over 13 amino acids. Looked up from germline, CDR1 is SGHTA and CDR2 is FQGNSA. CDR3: CASSLARHNEQFF. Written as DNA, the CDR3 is TGTGCCAGCAGCTTAGCGCGGCACAATGAGCAGTTCTTC.

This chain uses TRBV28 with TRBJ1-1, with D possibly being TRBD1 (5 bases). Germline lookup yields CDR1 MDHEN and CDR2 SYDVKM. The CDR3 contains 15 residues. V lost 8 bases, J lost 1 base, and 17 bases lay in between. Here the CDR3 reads CASGGHDSPNTEAFF. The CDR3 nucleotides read TGTGCCAGCGGAGGCCATGACAGCCCGAACACTGAAGCTTTCTTT.

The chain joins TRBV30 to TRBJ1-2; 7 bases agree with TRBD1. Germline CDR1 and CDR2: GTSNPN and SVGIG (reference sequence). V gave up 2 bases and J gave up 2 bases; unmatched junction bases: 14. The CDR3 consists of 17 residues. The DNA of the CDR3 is TGTGCCTGGAGTTCCATGAAACAGGGGAGAGGGAACTATGGCTACACCTTC. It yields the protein CAWSSMKQGRGNYGYTF.

CDR3: CASSLSQGMNTEAFF. CDR3 DNA sequence: TGTGCCAGCAGCTTATCCCAGGGGATGAACACTGAAGCTTTCTTT. The chain recombines TRBV11-2 with TRBJ1-1; D might be TRBD1 (6 bases). Germline V gives CDR1 SGHAT, CDR2 FQNNGV. This CDR3 spans 15 amino acids. V lost 2 bases, J lost 0 bases, and 10 bases lay in between.

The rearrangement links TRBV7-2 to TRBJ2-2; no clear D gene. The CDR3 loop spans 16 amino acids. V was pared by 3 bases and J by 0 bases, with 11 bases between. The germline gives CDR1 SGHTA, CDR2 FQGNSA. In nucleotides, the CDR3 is TGTGCCAGCAGCTTGGTGGTGCGGCCGAACACCGGGGAGCTGTTTTTT. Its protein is CASSLVVRPNTGELFF.

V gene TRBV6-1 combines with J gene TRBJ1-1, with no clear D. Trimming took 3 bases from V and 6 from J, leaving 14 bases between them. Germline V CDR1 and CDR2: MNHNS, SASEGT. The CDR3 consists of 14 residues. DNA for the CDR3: TGTGCCAGCAGTGATCCTCACCCGTACCCTGAAGCTTTCTTT. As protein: CASSDPHPYPEAFF.